Below, one T cell receptor beta chain is given with its context. Antigen: not known. The CDR3 consists of 12 residues. V was cut by 2 bases and J by 6 bases, with 5 bases left in between. CDR1 and CDR2 (germline): MNHEY, SMNVEV (reference sequence). Measured with immunoSEQ multiplex PCR; TCRdb has only the in-frame clones, and not every one. The table has 15,000 to 20,000 clones, 70% seen once. This entry belongs to a study of PD-1 blockade in classical Hodgkin lymphoma. Overall study results and limits: The CD4+ diversity rise by C4D1 was clearest in complete responders. Newly diagnosed patients had baseline TCR diversity that was reportedly lower than that of healthy donors.

The sample's time point: cycle 4 day 1 (C4D1), after 6 weeks of nivolumab. There was relapse after autologous stem cell transplantation in every patient, and there was variation in brentuximab vedotin exposure. Magnetic negative selection of thawed PBMCs was the method by which CD4+ T cells were purified. Complete response, partial response or progressive disease made up the best responses. The receptor was derived from a human donor with classical Hodgkin lymphoma. The specimen was CD4+ T cells from blood, collected before the fourth cycle of nivolumab. This chain connects TRBV27 to TRBJ2-1, with unresolved D. The DNA for the CDR3 is TGTGCCAGCAGTTTAAATTCCAATGAGCAGTTCTTC. It is translated as CASSLNSNEQFF.